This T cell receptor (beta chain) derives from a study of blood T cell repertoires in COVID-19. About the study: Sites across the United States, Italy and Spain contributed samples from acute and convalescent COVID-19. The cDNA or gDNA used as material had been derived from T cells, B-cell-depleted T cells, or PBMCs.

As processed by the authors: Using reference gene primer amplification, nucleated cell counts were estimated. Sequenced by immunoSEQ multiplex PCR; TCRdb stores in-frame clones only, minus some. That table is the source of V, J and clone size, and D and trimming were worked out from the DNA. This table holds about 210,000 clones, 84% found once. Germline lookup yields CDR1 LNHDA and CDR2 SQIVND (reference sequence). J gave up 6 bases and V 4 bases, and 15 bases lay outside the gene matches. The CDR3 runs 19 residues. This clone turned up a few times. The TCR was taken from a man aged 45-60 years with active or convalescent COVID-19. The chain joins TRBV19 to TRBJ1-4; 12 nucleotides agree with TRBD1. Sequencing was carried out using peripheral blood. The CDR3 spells CASSRSGTGGRASHEKLFF. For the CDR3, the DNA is TGTGCCAGTAGTAGATCGGGGACAGGGGGCCGCGCAAGTCATGAAAAACTGTTTTTT.